The 27 T cell receptor beta chains reported below all come from one sample, sequenced in a study of identical twins. Each CDR3 protein gets one entry after TCRdb re-called the 5' RACE reads with MiXCR. The table has some 1,700,000 distinct CDR3 sequences, roughly 35% seen once. Input material: cord blood. These receptors all come from a newborn girl in good health.

This clonotype turned up a few times. The J gene is TRBJ2-7, the V gene TRBV20-1, with a weak D call TRBD2 (6 bases). Trimming removed 0 bases at V and 0 bases at J, with 9 bases between. The CDR3 has 14 residues. In germline, CDR1 is DFQATT, CDR2 SNEGSKA (reference sequence). This chain's CDR3 is CSARDVTSSYEQYF. The CDR3 DNA is TGCAGTGCTAGAGATGTGACTAGCTCCTACGAGCAGTACTTC.

This clonotype has only a few counts. V is TRBV28 and J is TRBJ2-5; TRBD1 matches at 10 bases. The DNA end lines up better with TRBJ2-7; the J call may be wrong. CDR3 size: 16 residues. Germline loops: CDR1 MDHEN, CDR2 SYDVKM. CDR3 sequence (DNA): TGTGCCAGCAGTTTAAGTCTGGGACAGGGGTTCTACGAGCAGTACTTC. It is translated as CASSLSLGQGFYEQYF.

J is TRBJ2-5 and V is TRBV3-1, with 11 nucleotides matching TRBD2. The CDR3 has 15 amino acids. Losses at the gene ends were 3 bases for V and 11 bases for J; bases not matched to a gene: 11. The V gene's germline CDR1 is LGHDT and CDR2 YNNKEL (reference sequence). The CDR3 is CASSHLAGGGDEQYF. CDR3 in DNA: TGTGCCAGCAGCCACTTAGCGGGAGGGGGGGATGAGCAGTACTTC.

This rearrangement joins TRBV2 to TRBJ2-3, with 8 nucleotides matching TRBD1. CDR3 length equals 15 residues. The V segment lost 2 bases and the J segment 3 bases; nucleotides outside the gene matches: 4. Looked up from germline, CDR1 is SNHLY and CDR2 is FYNNEI. The CDR3 nucleotides are TGTGCCAGCAGTGAACAGGGGGCTGAGACAGATACGCAGTATTTT. Protein product: CASSEQGAETDTQYF.

The genes are TRBV4-1 and TRBJ2-3, with a tentative D call TRBD2 (5 bases). This CDR3 has 18 residues. V shed 4 bases and J shed 1 base, with 21 bases lying between them. Looked up from germline, CDR1 is MGHRA and CDR2 is YSYEKL. The CDR3 loop reads CASSRKPRVLEGTDTQYF. The DNA for the CDR3 is TGCGCCAGCAGCCGAAAACCAAGGGTACTAGAAGGCACAGATACGCAGTATTTT.

This rearrangement joins TRBV5-1 to TRBJ2-4; D is unclear. The V and J ends lost 2 bases and 0 bases respectively, with 6 bases between them. Per germline, CDR1 SGHRS and CDR2 YFSETQ. This CDR3 has 14 residues. CDR3 sequence reads: CASSFTAAKNIQYF. The CDR3 DNA reads as TGCGCCAGCAGCTTCACAGCAGCCAAAAACATTCAGTACTTC.

This clonotype was observed a few times. The genes are TRBV24-1 and TRBJ2-3; 9 nucleotides line up with TRBD2. The CDR3 is made up of 13 amino acids. V dropped 7 bases and J dropped 5; count of bases not matched to a gene: 3. Germline V lookup: CDR1 KGHDR, CDR2 SFDVKD. CDR3 coding DNA: TGTGCCACCAGCGGACTAGCGCAAGATACGCAGTATTTT. It encodes CATSGLAQDTQYF.

This clonotype appeared a few times. The chain uses TRBV6-2 or TRBV6-3 and TRBJ1-4; a weak D match, TRBD1 (5 bases). Deletions cut 6 bases from V and 8 bases from J, with 10 bases between. The CDR3 consists of 12 residues. Germline V gene data show CDR1 as MNHEY and CDR2 as SVGEGT. The CDR3 coding sequence is TGTGCCAGCAGCCCTTGGACAGAAAAACTGTTTTTT. Amino acid sequence: CASSPWTEKLFF.

This clonotype was observed a few times. The V and J genes are TRBV21-1 and TRBJ1-2. TRBV21-1 is designated a pseudogene. The CDR3 is 14 residues long. The CDR3 nucleotides are TGTGCCAGCAGCAAAAGACGACTTAACTATGGCTACACCTTC. This gives the protein CASSKRRLNYGYTF.

The V and J genes are TRBV12-3 or TRBV12-4 and TRBJ2-3; D possibly corresponds to TRBD1 (6 bases). CDR3 length: 13 amino acids. V was shortened by 4 bases and J by 5 bases, with 10 bases between the two germline ends. The CDR3 nucleotides are TGTGCCAGCAGTTGGATACAGGGAGATACGCAGTATTTT. Protein sequence: CASSWIQGDTQYF.

This clonotype was seen only a few times. The rearrangement uses TRBV20-1 and TRBJ2-1; 9 positions match TRBD2. The V segment lost 1 base and the J segment 8 bases; nucleotides outside the gene matches: 6. Germline CDR1 DFQATT, CDR2 SNEGSKA (reference sequence). This CDR3 is built from 14 residues. CDR3 nucleotide sequence: TGCAGTGCTAGAGTAGCGGGAGCTGGTGATGAGCAGTTCTTC. Amino acid sequence: CSARVAGAGDEQFF.

The rearrangement uses TRBV5-1 and TRBJ2-3; D remains ambiguous. Germline CDR1 reads SGHRS; CDR2 reads YFSETQ. The CDR3 length is 15 residues. Deletions cut 2 bases from V and 2 bases from J, with 12 bases between. CDR3 nucleotide sequence: TGCGCCAGCAGCTTTCGTCCAGGCTACACAGATACGCAGTATTTT. Encoded protein: CASSFRPGYTDTQYF. Looking up the rest from reference TRBV5-1 and TRBJ2-3 gives the full variable domain: KAGVTQTPRYLIKTRGQQVTLSCSPISGHRSVSWYQQTPGQGLQFLFEYFSETQRNKGNFPGRFSGRQFSNSRSEMNVSTLELGDSALYLCASSFRPGYTDTQYFGPGTRLTVL.

V and J are TRBV27 and TRBJ2-7, with D tentatively TRBD1 (5 bases). V dropped 0 bases and J dropped 4 bases, with 25 bases sitting between them. The CDR3 consists of 19 residues. Looked up from germline, CDR1 is MNHEY and CDR2 is SMNVEV (reference sequence). CDR3 DNA sequence: TGTGCCAGCAGTTTATCCCCTTGGGTCTCGCTTCGCCAGGGATACGAGCAGTACTTC. Its protein is CASSLSPWVSLRQGYEQYF.

The chain carries TRBV20-1 and TRBJ1-5; 11 bases match TRBD1. V gave up 5 bases and J gave up 0 bases; unmatched junction bases: 12. The CDR3 is 18 amino acids. Germline CDR1 reads DFQATT; CDR2 reads SNEGSKA (reference sequence). The CDR3 here is CSAQDRGPTMNSNQPQHF. The CDR3 nucleotides are TGCAGTGCTCAGGACAGGGGGCCAACCATGAATAGCAATCAGCCCCAGCATTTT.

CDR3 region: CASARGNQPQHF. The DNA for the CDR3 is TGTGCCTCGGCCCGGGGGAATCAGCCCCAGCATTTT. The gene calls are TRBV19 and TRBJ1-5, with a weak D call TRBD1 (5 bases). Germline V gene data show CDR1 as LNHDA and CDR2 as SQIVND (reference sequence). This CDR3 comprises 12 residues. Trimming pared 11 bases from V and 4 bases from J, leaving 12 bases between.

Here the CDR3 DNA reads TGTGCCAGCAGAAAGGGGACTAGCGTCTACAATGAGCAGTTCTTC. It codes for CASRKGTSVYNEQFF. The genes are TRBV12-3 or TRBV12-4 and TRBJ2-1; 10 bases fit TRBD2. The CDR3 runs to 15 residues. The junction had 5 bases not matched to a gene; V was cut back by 6 bases and J by 3 bases.

V is TRBV28 and J is TRBJ2-7; 9 nucleotides agree with TRBD2. Germline CDR1 is MDHEN and CDR2 is SYDVKM. This CDR3 spans 15 amino acids. Losses at the gene ends were 4 bases for V and 3 bases for J; bases not matched to a gene: 7. The CDR3 DNA reads as TGTGCCAGCAGTTCCCATCTAGCGGGGAGCTACGAGCAGTACTTC. This codes for CASSSHLAGSYEQYF. Filled out from reference TRBV28 and TRBJ2-7, the complete variable domain reads DVKVTQSSRYLVKRTGEKVFLECVQDMDHENMFWYRQDPGLGLRLIYFSYDVKMKEKGDIPEGYSVSREKKERFSLILESASTNQTSMYLCASSSHLAGSYEQYFGPGTRLTVT.

This clonotype was found a few times. V is TRBV7-2 and J is TRBJ2-1, with 7 bases that match TRBD2. The V and J ends lost 0 bases and 7 bases, in that order; junction bases with no gene match: 15. The CDR3 sequence is 18 residues long. Germline V CDR1 and CDR2: SGHTA, FQGNSA. In DNA, the CDR3 is TGTGCCAGCAGCTTAGCCCTATCGACTAGCTCGCGATGGAATGAGCAGTTCTTC. It codes for CASSLALSTSSRWNEQFF.

The chain is built from TRBV18 and TRBJ2-3; a weak D match, TRBD1 (6 bases). Germline V CDR1 and CDR2: KGHSH, LQKENI. V was cut by 4 bases and J by 5 bases, with 16 bases left in between. The CDR3 sequence is 15 residues long. CDR3 loop: CASSRGTGPGDTQYF. CDR3 in DNA: TGTGCCAGCTCACGAGGAACAGGGCCGGGAGATACGCAGTATTTT.

In this sample, this clonotype turned up once. The chain recombines TRBV20-1 with TRBJ1-5; no firm D call. Germline V gene lookup returns CDR1 DFQATT and CDR2 SNEGSKA (reference sequence). This CDR3 contains 14 residues. V was trimmed by 5 bases and J by 0 bases, leaving 11 bases between them. The CDR3 is CSAGAGYSNQPQHF. The DNA for the CDR3 is TGCAGTGCTGGTGCGGGGTATAGCAATCAGCCCCAGCATTTT.

J is TRBJ2-7 and V is TRBV11-1, with 8 bases matching TRBD2. The V segment lost 6 bases and the J segment 4 bases; nucleotides outside the gene matches: 11. The germline V gene has CDR1 SGHAT and CDR2 FQDESV (reference sequence). This CDR3 is 15 amino acids long. The CDR3 DNA sequence: TGTGCCAGCAGGGCTATCGGGACTAGGCAGTACGAGCAGTACTTC. Residues: CASRAIGTRQYEQYF.

The J gene is TRBJ2-3, the V gene TRBV20-1; 7 bases are shared with TRBD2. The CDR3 runs 15 residues. The germline V gene encodes CDR1 DFQATT and CDR2 SNEGSKA (reference sequence). Trimming cost V 5 bases and J 0 bases; bases outside gene matches: 8. In DNA, the CDR3 is TGCAGTGCTCCTCCCGCGGGAGAGAGCACAGATACGCAGTATTTT. Translated, it gives CSAPPAGESTDTQYF.

J is TRBJ2-2 and V is TRBV5-6; the match to TRBD1 covers 8 bases. V was clipped by 6 bases and J by 0 bases; unmatched bases: 7. Germline CDR1 SGHDT, CDR2 YYEEEE. This CDR3 is built from 16 residues. The CDR3 nucleotides are TGTGCCAGCAACCCAAAGACAGGGGCGAACACCGGGGAGCTGTTTTTT. Its translation: CASNPKTGANTGELFF.

V is TRBV6-1 and J is TRBJ2-1, with 11 bases matching TRBD2. Germline assignment: CDR1 MNHNS and CDR2 SASEGT. The V and J ends lost 6 bases and 9 bases, in that order; junction bases with no gene match: 7. The CDR3 is 14 residues long. In DNA form, the CDR3 reads TGTGCCAGCAGAGCTTTAGCGGGAGGGGGTGAGCAGTTCTTC. It is translated as CASRALAGGGEQFF.

This clonotype occurred many times. The rearrangement joins TRBV7-8 to TRBJ2-3; tentatively, D is TRBD2 (6 bases). Trimming pared 3 bases from V and 0 bases from J, leaving 10 bases between. In germline, CDR1 is SGHVS, CDR2 FQNEAQ. CDR3 size: 15 residues. The CDR3 region has the DNA TGTGCCAGCAGCTTCTCACTAGCTAGCACAGATACGCAGTATTTT. It is translated as CASSFSLASTDTQYF.

This clonotype was detected only a few times. DNA of the CDR3: TGCGCCAGCAGCCCAAATCTCGACATGCCCACCTACGAGCAGTACTTC. It is translated as CASSPNLDMPTYEQYF. This chain uses TRBV5-1 with TRBJ2-7; no clear D gene. V lost 4 bases to trimming and J lost 2 bases, with 19 bases between them. CDR3 size: 16 residues. CDR1 is SGHRS and CDR2 is YFSETQ in the germline V gene.

This clonotype was seen just once. V and J are TRBV2 and TRBJ2-5, with a possible D match to TRBD2 (6 bases). From germline, CDR1 is SNHLY and CDR2 FYNNEI. Trimming shortened V by 3 bases and J by 11 bases, and 10 bases separated the two germline ends. The CDR3 is 11 amino acids. Written as DNA, the CDR3 is TGTGCCAGCAGTGAGGGGGGAATGCAGTACTTC. It encodes CASSEGGMQYF.